This T cell receptor beta chain was recorded in a study of blood T cell repertoires in COVID-19. Overall study: From T cells, B-cell-depleted T cells, or PBMCs came the material, which was cDNA or gDNA.

Germline assignment: CDR1 SSHAT and CDR2 FNYEAQ (reference sequence). The CDR3 length is 17 residues. Profiling relied on immunoSEQ multiplex PCR, and the TCRdb table lists in-frame clones only, not all of them. The sample records approximately 240,000 clones, 87% being singletons. The participants were between roughly 18 and 89 years old and came from under 25 US areas. As for this clone: At one of its ends the junction is not consistent with the germline gene, which may arise from a read error.

This TCR was recovered from a woman aged 25 to 45 with acute COVID-19. The chain links TRBV7-7 to TRBJ2-2, with TRBD1 matching over 7 bases. Material: PBMCs or T cells enriched from blood (not recorded which). CDR3 coding DNA: TGTGCTAGCAGCCCAGAAATAGGGGGCGCGAACACCGGGGAGCTGTTTTTT. Translated, it gives CASSPEIGGANTGELFF.